Below are 31 T cell receptor beta chains sequenced from a single sample in a study of T cells after yellow fever vaccination. Each CDR3 protein gets one entry after TCRdb re-called the 5' RACE reads with MiXCR. The table has 250,000 or so distinct CDR3 sequences, roughly 3.5% seen once; the top ten hold under 20%. Sequences were derived from PBMCs, sampled 15 days after the yellow fever booster vaccination. The receptor source for this set is a man aged 18 to 35 who received the YFV17D yellow fever vaccine.

In this sample, this clonotype turned up many times. V is TRBV7-2 and J is TRBJ2-3, with 11 positions matching TRBD2. The length of the CDR3 is 15 residues. Germline lookup yields CDR1 SGHTA and CDR2 FQGNSA. With 5 bases clipped from V and 5 bases from J, the junction kept 6 bases outside the gene matches. This CDR3 is CASSRLAGPRDTQYF. CDR3 DNA: TGTGCCAGCAGCCGACTAGCGGGGCCAAGAGATACGCAGTATTTT.

This clonotype was counted many times. The chain combines TRBV27 with TRBJ2-7, with TRBD2 identical over 10 bases. CDR3 size: 15 residues. CDR1 is MNHEY, CDR2 SMNVEV, per germline (reference sequence). Trimming at V came to 4 bases and at J to 2 bases, leaving 5 bases not matched to a gene. Written as DNA, the CDR3 is TGTGCCAGCAGTTATGGTAGCGGGGGGACCTACGAGCAGTACTTC. Amino acid sequence: CASSYGSGGTYEQYF.

This clonotype was recorded at least ten times. The chain carries TRBV12-3 or TRBV12-4 and TRBJ2-7; a weak D match, TRBD2 (7 bases). The V end was cut by 3 bases, the J end by 5 bases, with 14 bases between. The CDR3 spans 14 residues. CDR3 bases: TGTGCCAGCAGTTTTGATCACGGGGGGCACGAGCAGTACGTC. Amino acid sequence: CASSFDHGGHEQYV.

The chain links TRBV19 to TRBJ1-2, with D unclear. The germline V gene encodes CDR1 LNHDA and CDR2 SQIVND (reference sequence). Between the trimmed V and J ends, which lost 5 bases and 2 bases, there was a span of 12 bases. This CDR3 has 14 amino acids. The CDR3 reads CASSPSGENYGYTF. The CDR3 coding sequence is TGTGCCAGTAGTCCCTCCGGGGAAAACTATGGCTACACCTTC.

The table lists this clonotype with many counts. This chain uses TRBV12-3 or TRBV12-4 with TRBJ1-2; D not certain. The CDR3 runs to 14 residues. The V end lost 6 bases, the J end lost 2 bases, and 13 bases lay between the germline ends. DNA for the CDR3: TGTGCCAGCAGCCCCTACACCTTAAACTATGGCTACACCTTC. Its translation is CASSPYTLNYGYTF.

This clonotype has at least ten counts. The genes are TRBV28 and TRBJ2-5; TRBD2 is a possible D gene (5 bases). This CDR3 has 14 amino acids. Trimming left V 2 bases short and J 1 base short, with 8 bases between. Germline V gene lookup returns CDR1 MDHEN and CDR2 SYDVKM. CDR3: CASSLRGLQETQYF. Written as DNA, the CDR3 is TGTGCCAGCAGTTTACGCGGACTCCAAGAGACCCAGTACTTC. Complete variable domain (other parts from reference TRBV28 and TRBJ2-5): DVKVTQSSRYLVKRTGEKVFLECVQDMDHENMFWYRQDPGLGLRLIYFSYDVKMKEKGDIPEGYSVSREKKERFSLILESASTNQTSMYLCASSLRGLQETQYFGPGTRLLVL.

In this sample, this clonotype turned up many times. This rearrangement joins TRBV5-1 to TRBJ2-6, with 12 bases fitting TRBD2. The junction had 7 bases not matched to a gene; V was cut back by 4 bases and J by 11 bases. CDR3 size: 15 residues. The germline V gene encodes CDR1 SGHRS and CDR2 YFSETQ. The CDR3 coding sequence is TGCGCCAGCAGCCTGACTAGCGGGGGCCCGTACGTCCTGACTTTC. Protein sequence: CASSLTSGGPYVLTF.

This clonotype was recorded many times. This chain uses TRBV18 with TRBJ2-7; 11 positions agree with TRBD1. The trim removed 4 bases at V and 3 bases at J, leaving 5 bases unmatched. The CDR3 has 15 amino acids. Germline V lookup: CDR1 KGHSH, CDR2 LQKENI. CDR3 residues: CASSLGQGALYEQYV. The CDR3, as DNA: TGTGCCAGCTCACTAGGACAGGGGGCCCTCTACGAGCAGTACGTC.

This clonotype was counted ten times or more. This chain uses TRBV7-9 with TRBJ2-3, with 9 bases matching TRBD1. In germline, CDR1 is SEHNR, CDR2 FQNEAQ (reference sequence). V was pared by 3 bases and J by 3 bases, with 4 bases of the junction left unmatched. The CDR3 is 15 residues long. DNA for the CDR3: TGTGCCAGCAGCTTCTCCGGGACAGGGACAGATACGCAGTATTTT. Amino acids: CASSFSGTGTDTQYF.

There are many counts of this clonotype. V gene TRBV4-3 combines with J gene TRBJ2-5; a weak D match, TRBD1 (9 bases). The CDR3 is 16 amino acids. CDR1 and CDR2 from the germline V gene are LGHNA and YSLEER. The ends were cut back, 2 bases at V and 5 bases at J, with 18 bases in the middle. The CDR3 protein is CASSQTGTGTRETQYF. The CDR3 DNA follows: TGCGCCAGCAGCCAAACCGGGACAGGGACTAGGGAGACCCAGTACTTC.

There are many counts of this clonotype. The rearrangement uses TRBV7-2 and TRBJ2-5; D possibly corresponds to TRBD1 (5 bases). Germline CDR1 and CDR2: SGHTA and FQGNSA. Trimming stripped 0 bases from V and 0 bases from J, with 11 bases between. CDR3 size: 16 residues. The CDR3 is CASSLAKGLDQETQYF. The CDR3 nucleotides are TGTGCCAGCAGCTTAGCGAAGGGGCTGGACCAAGAGACCCAGTACTTC.

This clonotype was counted ten times or more. The chain is built from TRBV29-1 and TRBJ2-3, with TRBD2 matching 7 bases. Trimming at V came to 3 bases and at J to 4 bases, leaving 4 bases not matched to a gene. Germline values: CDR1 SQVTM, CDR2 ANQGSEA. The CDR3 is 13 amino acids. The CDR3 region is CSVERGGADTQYF. The CDR3 DNA reads as TGCAGCGTTGAGAGGGGAGGGGCAGATACGCAGTATTTT.

This clonotype was recorded many times. This chain joins TRBV29-1 and TRBJ2-7; no clear D. V dropped 4 bases and J dropped 7 bases, with 17 bases sitting between them. The CDR3 sequence is 13 residues long. Per the germline V gene, CDR1 is SQVTM and CDR2 is ANQGSEA. The CDR3 sequence is CSVGQASLREQYF. The CDR3 DNA sequence: TGCAGCGTTGGCCAGGCATCCCTACGGGAGCAGTACTTC.

This clonotype was found many times. The V gene is TRBV5-1, the J gene TRBJ2-1; 13 positions agree with TRBD2. V trimming: 6 bases; J trimming: 1 base; junction bases outside the gene matches: 4. Germline V gene lookup returns CDR1 SGHRS and CDR2 YFSETQ. The CDR3 loop spans 16 amino acids. CDR3 loop: CASKLTSGGSYNEQFF. The CDR3, as DNA: TGCGCCAGCAAACTGACTAGCGGGGGGTCCTACAATGAGCAGTTCTTC.

This clonotype showed up just a few times. V gene TRBV6-2 or TRBV6-3 combines with J gene TRBJ2-7, with a tentative D call TRBD2 (5 bases). The V gene lost 5 bases and the J gene lost 3 bases, with 14 bases spanning the gap. The CDR3 has 14 amino acids. Germline V gene sequence: CDR1 MNHEY, CDR2 SVGEGT. The CDR3 protein is CASSEDPRGYEQYV. CDR3 sequence (DNA): TGTGCCAGCAGTGAGGACCCACGGGGCTACGAGCAGTACGTC.

This clonotype was observed many times. The V and J genes are TRBV7-2 and TRBJ2-7; maybe TRBD1 (6 bases). The CDR3 extends over 15 amino acids. Trimming removed 5 bases at V and 3 bases at J, with 17 bases between. Germline CDR1 SGHTA, CDR2 FQGNSA. CDR3 region: CASSTSGQPGYEQYF. CDR3 nucleotides: TGTGCCAGCAGCACAAGCGGACAGCCAGGCTACGAGCAGTACTTC.

This clonotype was seen many times. The V and J genes are TRBV4-2 and TRBJ2-5, with 7 bases that match TRBD2. Trimming cost V 3 bases and J 2 bases; bases outside gene matches: 9. Germline assignment: CDR1 LGHNA and CDR2 YNFKEQ. This CDR3 is 16 amino acids long. The CDR3 reads CASSQKALAAQETQYF. The CDR3, as DNA: TGTGCCAGCAGCCAGAAGGCCCTAGCGGCACAAGAGACCCAGTACTTC.

This clonotype was picked up many times. This CDR3 reads CASSLEQTQYF. The CDR3 DNA reads as TGCGCCAGCAGCTTGGAACAGACCCAGTACTTC. The chain employs TRBV5-1 and TRBJ2-5, with D uncertain. The V gene's germline CDR1 is SGHRS and CDR2 YFSETQ. This CDR3 spans 11 amino acids. Trimming stripped 0 bases from V and 6 bases from J, with 3 bases between.

Many counts were recorded for this clonotype. J is TRBJ2-7 and V is TRBV11-1; 8 bases match TRBD1. The trim removed 6 bases at V and 5 bases at J, leaving 3 bases unmatched. The CDR3 covers 12 residues. The germline gives CDR1 SGHAT, CDR2 FQDESV (reference sequence). The CDR3 reads CASRRQGNEQYF. CDR3 nucleotide sequence: TGTGCCAGCAGGCGACAGGGGAACGAGCAGTACTTC.

This clonotype came up many times. The genes are TRBV4-1 and TRBJ2-1; 7 bases map to TRBD1. V trimming: 1 base; J trimming: 6 bases; junction bases outside the gene matches: 9. CDR1 is MGHRA, CDR2 YSYEKL, per germline. CDR3 length equals 16 residues. CDR3 sequence (DNA): TGCGCCAGCAGCCAAGGACAGGGCCTTGTCCTCAATGAGCAGTTCTTC. This codes for CASSQGQGLVLNEQFF.

This clonotype was counted ten times or more. The CDR3 protein is CASRVVSPGGTEAFF. Written as DNA, the CDR3 is TGTGCCAGCCGAGTTGTGAGCCCCGGTGGCACTGAAGCTTTCTTT. V is TRBV12-3 or TRBV12-4 and J is TRBJ1-1; D uncertain. V was pared by 8 bases and J by 4 bases, with 20 bases between. The CDR3 has 15 residues.

This clonotype was seen repeatedly, ten times or more. The chain links TRBV7-2 to TRBJ2-7, with D perhaps matching TRBD1 (5 bases). Deletions cut 1 base from V and 2 bases from J, with 12 bases between. The germline CDR1 and CDR2 sequences are SGHTA and FQGNSA. The CDR3 has 15 amino acids. The CDR3 coding sequence is TGTGCCAGCAGCTTAGTTGACAGTACTGCCTACGAGCAGTACTTC. Its protein is CASSLVDSTAYEQYF.

In this sample, this clonotype turned up many times. The chain employs TRBV2 and TRBJ1-4; 7 bases map to TRBD1. The CDR3 length is 14 residues. In germline, CDR1 is SNHLY, CDR2 FYNNEI. V dropped 8 bases and J dropped 8; count of bases not matched to a gene: 11. The CDR3 DNA follows: TGTGCCAGCGGCGCTGACAGGGTACGGGAAAAACTGTTTTTT. Translating gives CASGADRVREKLFF. The full variable domain, with the rest looked up from reference TRBV2 and TRBJ1-4, is EPEVTQTPSHQVTQMGQEVILRCVPISNHLYFYWYRQILGQKVEFLVSFYNNEISEKSEIFDDQFSVERPDGSNFTLKIRSTKLEDSAMYFCASGADRVREKLFFGSGTQLSVL.

This clonotype was picked up many times. The V call is TRBV7-6, the J call TRBJ1-6; D remains unclear. V lost 1 base and J lost 7, with 14 bases in between. Germline V gene data show CDR1 as SGHVS and CDR2 as FNYEAQ. The CDR3 has 16 amino acids. CDR3 in DNA: TGTGCCAGCAGCTTAGGCACCCCGAACTTAAATTCACCCCTCCACTTT. It translates to CASSLGTPNLNSPLHF.

The sample holds many counts of this clonotype. The V gene is TRBV20-1, the J gene TRBJ1-5; 10 nucleotides agree with TRBD1. In germline, CDR1 is DFQATT, CDR2 SNEGSKA (reference sequence). The CDR3 is 14 residues long. V gave up 3 bases and J gave up 1 base; unmatched junction bases: 0. DNA for the CDR3: TGCAGTGCTAGGGACAGGGGGAGCAATCAGCCCCAGCATTTT. Residues: CSARDRGSNQPQHF.

In its sample, this clonotype was seen many times. The chain carries TRBV27 and TRBJ2-1; 7 nucleotides match TRBD1. The junction had 4 bases not matched to a gene; V was cut back by 0 bases and J by 2 bases. The CDR3 consists of 16 residues. Germline CDR1 is MNHEY and CDR2 is SMNVEV (reference sequence). In nucleotides, the CDR3 is TGTGCCAGCAGTTTATCGACAGGGTTCCCCTACAATGAGCAGTTCTTC. Amino acids: CASSLSTGFPYNEQFF.

The table lists this clonotype with many counts. The CDR3 bases are TGTGCCAGCAGCCGTACTCGACAGCGAAACACCGGGGAGCTGTTTTTT. Its translation: CASSRTRQRNTGELFF. The chain uses TRBV6-2 or TRBV6-3 and TRBJ2-2; possibly TRBD1 for D (5 bases). Trimming stripped 6 bases from V and 2 bases from J, with 16 bases between. Germline V gene data show CDR1 as MNHEY and CDR2 as SVGEGT. The CDR3 runs to 16 residues.

This clonotype appeared many times. V usage is TRBV4-1 and J usage is TRBJ1-1; D perhaps matches TRBD1 (5 bases). Per the germline V gene, CDR1 is MGHRA and CDR2 is YSYEKL. V shed 0 bases and J shed 11 bases, with 13 bases lying between them. The CDR3 runs to 13 residues. The DNA for the CDR3 is TGCGCCAGCAGCCAAGAAGGTAGGGACCGGGCTTTCTTT. Translation gives CASSQEGRDRAFF.

This clonotype came up many times. V is TRBV3-1 and J is TRBJ1-6; TRBD1 might be the D (6 bases). This CDR3 is 13 amino acids long. Germline V gives CDR1 LGHDT, CDR2 YNNKEL (reference sequence). V lost 3 bases, J lost 13 bases, and 13 bases lay in between. CDR3 loop: CASSQAGVAPLHF. The CDR3 bases are TGTGCCAGCAGCCAGGCAGGGGTAGCGCCCCTCCACTTT. Together with reference TRBV3-1 and TRBJ1-6, the CDR3 gives the full variable domain: DTAVSQTPKYLVTQMGNDKSIKCEQNLGHDTMYWYKQDSKKFLKIMFSYNNKELIINETVPNRFSPKSPDKAHLNLHINSLELGDSAVYFCASSQAGVAPLHFGNGTRLTVT.

This clonotype was counted ten times or more. The CDR3: CAIRGSTSGSYEQYF. The CDR3 DNA sequence: TGTGCCATCAGGGGGTCGACTAGCGGCTCCTACGAGCAGTACTTC. The chain combines TRBV10-3 with TRBJ2-7; 9 bases agree with TRBD2. The CDR3 covers 15 residues. In germline, CDR1 is ENHRY, CDR2 SYGVKD. Trimming removed 6 bases from V and 0 bases from J; junction bases left unmatched: 6.

The sample holds many counts of this clonotype. V is TRBV6-6 and J is TRBJ1-1, with D tentatively TRBD1 (5 bases). This CDR3 has 14 amino acids. Between the trimmed V and J ends, which lost 6 bases and 1 base, there was a span of 12 bases. Germline CDR1 is MNHNY and CDR2 is SVGAGI (reference sequence). In DNA, the CDR3 is TGTGCCAGCAGGCTACGGGGGGAGAACACTGAAGCTTTCTTT. It translates to CASRLRGENTEAFF.